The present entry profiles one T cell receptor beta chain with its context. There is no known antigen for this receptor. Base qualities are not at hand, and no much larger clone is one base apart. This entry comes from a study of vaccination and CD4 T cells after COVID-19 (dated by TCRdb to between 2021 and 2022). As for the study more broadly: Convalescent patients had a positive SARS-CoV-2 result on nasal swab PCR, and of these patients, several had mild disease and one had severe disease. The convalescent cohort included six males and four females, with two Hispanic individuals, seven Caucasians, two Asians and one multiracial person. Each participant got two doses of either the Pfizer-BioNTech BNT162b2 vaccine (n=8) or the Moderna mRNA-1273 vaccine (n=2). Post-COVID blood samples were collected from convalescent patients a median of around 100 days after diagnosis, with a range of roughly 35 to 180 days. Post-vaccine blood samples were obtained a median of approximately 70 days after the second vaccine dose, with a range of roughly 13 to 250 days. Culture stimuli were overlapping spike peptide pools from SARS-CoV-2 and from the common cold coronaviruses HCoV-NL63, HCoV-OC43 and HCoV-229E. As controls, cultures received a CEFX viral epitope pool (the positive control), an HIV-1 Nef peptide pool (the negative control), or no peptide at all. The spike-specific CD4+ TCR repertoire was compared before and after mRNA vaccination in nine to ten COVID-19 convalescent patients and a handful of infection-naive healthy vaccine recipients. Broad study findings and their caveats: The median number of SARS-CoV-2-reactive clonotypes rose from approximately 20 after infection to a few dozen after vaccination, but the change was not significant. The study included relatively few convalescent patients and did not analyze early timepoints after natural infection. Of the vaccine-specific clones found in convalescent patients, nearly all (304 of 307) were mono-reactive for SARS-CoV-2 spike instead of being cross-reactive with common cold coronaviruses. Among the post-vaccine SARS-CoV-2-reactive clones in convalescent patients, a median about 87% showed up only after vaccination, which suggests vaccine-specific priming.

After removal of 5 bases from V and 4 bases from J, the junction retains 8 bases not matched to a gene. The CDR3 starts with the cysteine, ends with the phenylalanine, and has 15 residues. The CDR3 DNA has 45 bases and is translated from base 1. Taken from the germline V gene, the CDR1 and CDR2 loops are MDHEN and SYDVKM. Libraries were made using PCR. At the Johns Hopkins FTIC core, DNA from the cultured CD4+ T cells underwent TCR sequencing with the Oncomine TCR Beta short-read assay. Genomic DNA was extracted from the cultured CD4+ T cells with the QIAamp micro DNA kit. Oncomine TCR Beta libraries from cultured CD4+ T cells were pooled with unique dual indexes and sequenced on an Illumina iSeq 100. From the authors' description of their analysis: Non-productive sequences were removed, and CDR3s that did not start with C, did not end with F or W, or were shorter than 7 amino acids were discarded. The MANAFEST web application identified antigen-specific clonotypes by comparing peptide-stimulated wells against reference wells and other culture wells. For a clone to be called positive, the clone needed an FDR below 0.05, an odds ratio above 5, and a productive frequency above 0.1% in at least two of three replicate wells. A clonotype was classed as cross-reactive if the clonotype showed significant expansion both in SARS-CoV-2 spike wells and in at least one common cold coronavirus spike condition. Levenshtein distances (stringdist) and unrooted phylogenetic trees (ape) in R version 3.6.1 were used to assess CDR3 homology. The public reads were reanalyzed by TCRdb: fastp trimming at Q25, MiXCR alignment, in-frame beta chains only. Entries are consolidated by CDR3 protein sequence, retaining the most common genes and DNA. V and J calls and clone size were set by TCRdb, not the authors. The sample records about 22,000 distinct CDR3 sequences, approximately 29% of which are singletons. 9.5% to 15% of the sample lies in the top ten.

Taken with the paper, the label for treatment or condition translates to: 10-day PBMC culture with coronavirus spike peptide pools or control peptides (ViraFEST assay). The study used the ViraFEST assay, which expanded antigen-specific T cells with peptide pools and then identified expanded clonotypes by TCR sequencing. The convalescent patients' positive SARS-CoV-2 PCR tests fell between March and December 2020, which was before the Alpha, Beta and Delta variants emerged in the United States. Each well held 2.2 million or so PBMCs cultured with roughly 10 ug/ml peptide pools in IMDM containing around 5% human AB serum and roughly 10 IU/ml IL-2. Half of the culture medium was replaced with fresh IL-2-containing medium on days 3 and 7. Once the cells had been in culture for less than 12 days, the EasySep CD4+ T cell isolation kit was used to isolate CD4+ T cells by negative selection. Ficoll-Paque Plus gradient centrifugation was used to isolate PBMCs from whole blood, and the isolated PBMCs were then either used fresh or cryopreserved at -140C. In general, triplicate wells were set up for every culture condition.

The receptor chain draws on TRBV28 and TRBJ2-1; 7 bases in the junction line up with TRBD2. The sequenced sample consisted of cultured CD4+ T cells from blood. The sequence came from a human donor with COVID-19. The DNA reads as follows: TGTGCCAGCAGTGTCCCGGGGGGAGGATACAATGAGCAGTTCTTC. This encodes CASSVPGGGYNEQFF.